One and the same sample provided the 17 T cell receptor beta chains below, sequenced in a study of CD8+CD57+ T cells in acquired aplastic anemia. Both TCR beta VDJ combination and CDR3 sequence profiling were carried out. Genomic DNA was the template for this profiling. Each CDR3 protein gets one entry after TCRdb re-called the reads with MiXCR. The table has 250,000 to 300,000 distinct CDR3 sequences, 50% to 70% seen once. Source material: sorted CD4+, CD8+, or CD8+CD57+ T cells (not recorded which) from PBMCs. The origin of the receptors is a human donor with severe aplastic anemia or a healthy control (not recorded which).

V and J are TRBV20-1 and TRBJ2-1; D is undetermined. The germline V and J ends were trimmed by 3 bases and 6 bases, with 15 bases remaining between them. The CDR3 is made up of 14 amino acids. Germline V CDR1 and CDR2: DFQATT, SNEGSKA (reference sequence). Here the CDR3 reads CSASAWGSSNEQFF. CDR3 bases: TGCAGTGCTAGTGCCTGGGGAAGTTCCAATGAGCAGTTCTTC.

Ten or more counts support this clonotype. J is TRBJ2-2 and V is TRBV6-6; D is possibly TRBD1 or TRBD2 (6 bases each). The CDR3 extends over 17 amino acids. The V gene lost 7 bases and the J gene lost 6 bases, with 24 bases spanning the gap. Germline V lookup: CDR1 MNHNY, CDR2 SVGAGI (reference sequence). In DNA form, the CDR3 reads TGTGCCAGCAAACTGATCGGGGGCGGTTGGTTGGCCGGGGAGCTGTTTTTT. Protein sequence: CASKLIGGGWLAGELFF.

The V gene is TRBV12-3 or TRBV12-4, the J gene TRBJ2-3, with D possibly matching TRBD2 (6 bases). The V gene lost 7 bases and the J gene lost 0 bases, with 11 bases spanning the gap. There are 14 residues in the CDR3. CDR3 in amino acids: CASKRVLSTDTQYF. CDR3 coding DNA: TGTGCCAGCAAGCGGGTGCTTAGCACAGATACGCAGTATTTT.

Many counts were recorded for this clonotype. The gene calls are TRBV5-1 and TRBJ1-4, with 7 bases aligning to TRBD1. V gave up 5 bases and J gave up 5 bases; unmatched junction bases: 3. The CDR3 is 13 residues long. The germline gives CDR1 SGHRS, CDR2 YFSETQ. CDR3 residues: CASSYRGNEKLFF. The CDR3 DNA sequence: TGCGCCAGCAGTTACAGGGGAAATGAAAAACTGTTTTTT.

The rearrangement links TRBV19 to TRBJ2-1, with D perhaps given as TRBD1 or TRBD2 (5 bases each). V was shortened by 5 bases and J by 4 bases, with 12 bases between the two germline ends. Germline values: CDR1 LNHDA, CDR2 SQIVND (reference sequence). The CDR3 covers 14 residues. This CDR3 reads CASSWLGEYNEQFF. As DNA, the CDR3 is TGTGCCAGTAGTTGGTTAGGGGAGTACAATGAGCAGTTCTTC.

This chain joins TRBV10-3 and TRBJ2-2, with TRBD2 matching over 10 bases. The CDR3 is 13 amino acids. Germline lookup yields CDR1 ENHRY and CDR2 SYGVKD. The junction had 1 base not matched to a gene; V was cut back by 6 bases and J by 6 bases. CDR3 protein: CAISGTSAGELFF. In DNA form, the CDR3 reads TGTGCCATCAGCGGGACTAGCGCCGGGGAGCTGTTTTTT.

This clonotype was seen repeatedly, ten times or more. This chain joins TRBV2 and TRBJ2-5; D unclear. The V end lost 3 bases, the J end lost 5 bases, and 4 bases lay between the germline ends. The CDR3 runs to 11 residues. CDR1 is SNHLY, CDR2 FYNNEI, per germline. CDR3 region: CASSDGETQYF. DNA for the CDR3: TGTGCCAGCAGTGACGGGGAGACCCAGTACTTC.

The chain couples TRBV10-3 to TRBJ2-3, with 10 bases identical to TRBD2. Unmatched junction bases numbered 4, after V lost 0 bases and J lost 7 bases. The CDR3 runs to 15 residues. Germline V gene sequence: CDR1 ENHRY, CDR2 SYGVKD. The CDR3 sequence: CAISESLGLANTQYF. As DNA, the CDR3 is TGTGCCATCAGTGAGTCGCTGGGACTAGCGAATACGCAGTATTTT.

V gene TRBV7-8 combines with J gene TRBJ1-6; D uncertain. Looked up from germline, CDR1 is SGHVS and CDR2 is FQNEAQ. The CDR3 has 15 residues. V was pared by 3 bases and J by 6 bases, with 12 bases between. The CDR3 DNA is TGTGCCAGCAGCTTGTCAGAGCAGCCTAATTCACCCCTCCACTTT. Protein product: CASSLSEQPNSPLHF.

The chain uses TRBV15 and TRBJ1-5; TRBD1 matches 10 bases. V lost 5 bases and J lost 2; bases outside the gene matches: 15. The CDR3 runs to 19 residues. Germline loops: CDR1 LNHNV, CDR2 YYDKDF (reference sequence). CDR3 sequence reads: CATSRTGTGAPLGNQPQHF. The DNA of the CDR3 is TGTGCCACCAGCCGTACCGGGACAGGGGCCCCCTTGGGCAATCAGCCCCAGCATTTT.

For this clonotype: One junction end disagrees with the germline gene, perhaps due to a read error. The rearrangement uses TRBV10-3 and TRBJ2-7; TRBD2 matches 9 bases. This CDR3 comprises 13 residues. CDR1 is ENHRY, CDR2 SYGVKD, per germline. This chain's CDR3 is CAISGGTSIGQYF. CDR3 in DNA: TGTGCTATCAGCGGGGGGACGTCGATTGGGCAGTACTTC.

This clonotype was recorded at least ten times. The rearrangement uses TRBV5-8 and TRBJ1-5; weak D call: TRBD1 (6 bases). The V gene's germline CDR1 is SGHTS and CDR2 YDEGEE. V gave up 0 bases and J gave up 2 bases, with 9 bases separating them. The CDR3 spans 15 residues. The CDR3 protein is CASSLETGRNQPQHF. In nucleotides, the CDR3 is TGTGCCAGCAGCTTGGAAACAGGGCGCAATCAGCCCCAGCATTTT.

This clonotype was observed at least ten times. This CDR3 is missing its conserved last phenylalanine or tryptophan, likely due to a read error. The chain couples TRBV2 to TRBJ1-2; D gene unclear. The CDR3 has 12 residues. Germline V gives CDR1 SNHLY, CDR2 FYNNEI. V dropped 2 bases and J dropped 8 bases, with 9 bases sitting between them. The DNA of the CDR3 is TGTGCCAGCAGTGAATGGGTAGGAGGCTACACCCTC. Protein sequence: CASSEWVGGYTL.

On this clonotype itself: As the CDR3 is not closed by the conserved phenylalanine or tryptophan, this likely results from a read error. Because the CDR3's place on the DNA is in doubt, the DNA is left out and the CDR3 is given as listed by TCRdb. The chain joins TRBV20-1 to TRBJ2-5; the table's D gene call, TRBD1, was not cross checked with the DNA. From its first to its last residue, the CDR3 has 16 amino acids. CDR1 and CDR2 from the germline V gene are DFQATT and SNEGSKA (reference sequence). The CDR3 is CSASWGSGVGGYTFGS.

V and J are TRBV7-9 and TRBJ1-2; D is possibly TRBD1 (6 bases). Per the germline V gene, CDR1 is SEHNR and CDR2 is FQNEAQ (reference sequence). Deletions cut 1 base from V and 0 bases from J, with 12 bases between. The CDR3 runs 16 residues. CDR3 coding DNA: TGTGCCAGCAGCTTAGACAGGGAAGTTGCTAACTATGGCTACACCTTC. It is translated as CASSLDREVANYGYTF.

The chain is built from TRBV10-3 and TRBJ2-3; D perhaps matches TRBD1 (6 bases). Germline assignment: CDR1 ENHRY and CDR2 SYGVKD. This CDR3 spans 15 amino acids. V lost 3 bases, J lost 4 bases, and 14 bases lay in between. CDR3 sequence: CAISELEGVADTQYF. CDR3 DNA sequence: TGTGCCATCAGTGAACTAGAGGGGGTCGCAGATACGCAGTATTTT.

The chain recombines TRBV9 with TRBJ2-7; 15 nucleotides line up with TRBD2. The V gene's germline CDR1 is SGDLS and CDR2 YYNGEE. The CDR3 is 16 residues long. V shed 4 bases and J 2 bases; nucleotides not matched to a gene: 4. The CDR3 DNA reads as TGTGCCAGCAGCCGGACTAGCGGGAGGGCCCCCTACGAGCAGTACTTC. Protein product: CASSRTSGRAPYEQYF.